The T cell receptor (beta chain) described here comes from a study of blood T cell repertoires in COVID-19. Sequenced by immunoSEQ multiplex PCR; TCRdb stores in-frame clones only, minus some. This sample has approximately 21,000 clones; about 83% occur once, and the top ten carry under 8.5%. The CDR3 sequence is 18 residues long. Trimming took 3 bases from V and 1 from J; bases not matched to a gene: 8. Germline V gives CDR1 DFQATT, CDR2 SNEGSKA (reference sequence). The TCR comes from a human donor in a cohort sampled during active COVID-19. J is TRBJ2-6 and V is TRBV20-1; 11 nucleotides line up with TRBD1. Sequencing used peripheral blood. The CDR3 spells CSASKGTGGSSGANVLTF. CDR3 in DNA: TGCAGTGCTAGTAAGGGGACAGGGGGATCGTCTGGGGCCAACGTCCTGACTTTC.